This T cell receptor beta chain is drawn from a study of T cell responses to AZD1222 COVID-19 vaccine. TCRdb's table, derived via immunoSEQ multiplex PCR, lists solely in-frame clones and lacks some. The data show around 130,000 clones, with 91% seen just once and over 2.5% held by the top ten. Looked up from germline, CDR1 is SNHLY and CDR2 is FYNNEI. The V end was cut by 2 bases, the J end by 1 base, with 9 bases between. The CDR3 consists of 15 residues. V usage is TRBV2 and J usage is TRBJ1-5, with D tentatively TRBD1 (6 bases). Sequenced material: peripheral blood, taken on day 0 of AZD1222 vaccination. The clonotype was recovered from an adult in good health. The CDR3 nucleotides are TGTGCCAGCAGTGAATCGGGGGCGAGCAATCAGCCCCAGCATTTT. It encodes CASSESGASNQPQHF.